The sequence of this T cell receptor (beta chain) was determined in a study of blood T cell repertoires in COVID-19. About the research overall: Samples came from the United States, Italy and Spain, spanning acute and convalescent COVID-19. The analysed material was cDNA or gDNA that came from T cells, B-cell-depleted T cells, or PBMCs.

How the authors handled the data: Counts of nucleated cells, estimated from reference gene primer amplification, were obtained. The data were produced by immunoSEQ multiplex PCR, yet TCRdb's version contains in-frame clones alone and is incomplete. V and J calls and clone size come straight from that table; D and trimming were deduced from the DNA. Among under 200,000 clones listed, 85% to 90% were seen once. Seattle-derived patients entered the study during active infection and were followed longitudinally. The sequencing sample was made of peripheral blood. This clonotype was sampled from a man between 60 and 70 years old with COVID-19, enrolled during active disease.

CDR3 region: CATSRGDSNSGEKLFF. The CDR3 coding sequence is TGTGCCACCAGCAGAGGGGACTCCAATTCAGGTGAAAAACTGTTTTTT. This rearrangement joins TRBV15 to TRBJ1-4; maybe TRBD1 (5 bases). Germline assignment: CDR1 LNHNV and CDR2 YYDKDF (reference sequence). The CDR3 spans 16 residues. Trimming took 1 base from V and 7 from J, leaving 16 bases between them.